These T cell receptor beta chains were read from a single sample in a study of cytomegalovirus exposure and HLA in healthy donors. Produced via immunoSEQ multiplex PCR; TCRdb's table is partial and in-frame only. The data hold some 120,000 clones, with around three quarters observed a single time. The specimen was PBMCs. All receptors come from a man between 25 and 39 years old in good health and CMV-seronegative. Both conserved end residues are part of each CDR3. The D gene is left open where the match is weak. Rows give clone size only sometimes, using once, few, many, or a class for an expanded clone.

>-|TRBJ2-2|-|TRBV2
TGTGCCAGCAGTGAAGGACAGGCTCGTTGGAACACCGGGGAGCTGTTTTTT
CASSEGQARWNTGELFF
>-|TRBJ2-7|-|TRBV4-1
TGCGCCAGCAGCCAAGGAGGAACTAGCTCTTATGAGCAGTACTTC
CASSQGGTSSYEQYF
>-|TRBJ2-7|TRBD2|TRBV18
TGTGCCAGCTCAGAAGCGGGAGGTAGACACGAGCAGTACTTC
CASSEAGGRHEQYF
>-|TRBJ2-1|-|TRBV27
TGTGCCAGCAGTTTGGGGGCTAGCCGGGGTGAGCAGTTCTTC
CASSLGASRGEQFF
>-|TRBJ2-3|-|TRBV11-3
TGTGCCAGCAGCCCGAGCGGTAGCACAGATACGCAGTATTTT
CASSPSGSTDTQYF
>-|TRBJ2-5|TRBD1|TRBV27
TGTGCCAGCAGTCTCGGGACAGGGGGCCGAGAGACCCAGTACTTC
CASSLGTGGRETQYF
>-|TRBJ1-1|-|TRBV30
TGTGCCTGGAGTGTAGCCGGGGGGGCGATGGGAGGAACTGAAGCTTTCTTT
CAWSVAGGAMGGTEAFF
>-|TRBJ2-7|-|TRBV5-8
TGTGCCAGCAGGGCAGGTAAACCGGGACTCTCCTACGAGCAGTACTTC
CASRAGKPGLSYEQYF
>-|TRBJ2-3|TRBD2|TRBV7-2
TGTGCCAGCAGGGGGGGGGTCACCGGAAGCAGAGATACGCAGTATTTT
CASRGGVTGSRDTQYF
>-|TRBJ2-1|TRBD2|TRBV19
TGTGCCAGCAGAAAGCGGGAGAACTACAATGAGCAGTTCTTC
CASRKRENYNEQFF
>-|TRBJ2-7|-|TRBV6-5
TGTGCCAGCAGGTCTATAGCGGTGTCCTACGAGCAGTACTTC
CASRSIAVSYEQYF
>-|TRBJ2-3|-|TRBV7-2
TGTGCCAGCAGCTTTCCGGGGTCATCGCAGTATTTT
CASSFPGSSQYF
>-|TRBJ2-2|TRBD2|TRBV27
TGTGCCAGCAGGACCGGACTAGCGGTCACCGGGGAGCTGTTTTTT
CASRTGLAVTGELFF
>-|TRBJ2-1|TRBD2|TRBV7-9
TGTGCCAGCAGCCCGGGACTAGCGGACTACAATGAGCAGTTCTTC
CASSPGLADYNEQFF
>-|TRBJ1-2|TRBD1|TRBV10-1
TGCGCCAGCAGTATGGACAGGGGATATGGCTACACCTTC
CASSMDRGYGYTF
>-|TRBJ2-1|-|TRBV29-1
TGCAGCGTTGAAGCGTCCCCCGGTATAACCTACAATGAGCAGTTCTTC
CSVEASPGITYNEQFF
>few|TRBJ1-1|-|TRBV6-5
TGTGCCAGCAGGCAAGGGGGGGGAAGGACTGAAGCTTTCTTT
CASRQGGGRTEAFF
>-|TRBJ2-1|TRBD1|TRBV10-3
TGTGCCATCAGTGAGTCGATTGCCGCGACAGGGAAGTTCTTC
CAISESIAATGKFF
>-|TRBJ1-5|TRBD1|TRBV15
TGTGCCACCAGCACAAGGGGACAGGGGTTACGGCAGCCCCAGCATTTT
CATSTRGQGLRQPQHF
>-|TRBJ1-2|-|TRBV5-1
TGCGCCAGCAGCTTGGCCGGGAACTATGGCTACACCTTC
CASSLAGNYGYTF
>few|TRBJ1-5|-|TRBV30
TGTGCCTGGGGGGACTCCAGCAATCAGCCCCAGCATTTT
CAWGDSSNQPQHF
>-|TRBJ1-1|-|TRBV7-9
TGTTCCAGCAGCTTAGGACTTTTAGGGCAGGGGAACACTGAAGCTTTCTTT
CSSSLGLLGQGNTEAFF